A single sample is the source of the 29 T cell receptor beta chains below, sequenced in a study of CD8 T cells in ankylosing spondylitis. TCRdb reanalysed the 5' RACE reads using MiXCR and keeps one entry per CDR3 protein. The profile shows about 250,000 distinct CDR3 sequences, around 8% of them singletons. Source material: blood, either unsorted or a sorted T cell fraction (not recorded which). The receptors come from a female donor with ankylosing spondylitis or in good health (not recorded which).

The chain employs TRBV12-3 or TRBV12-4 and TRBJ2-2; D is uncertain. This CDR3 region has 15 residues. V gave up 2 bases and J gave up 4 bases, with 11 bases separating them. In DNA form, the CDR3 reads TGTGCCAGCAGTTTAAAGGTCAGCTTCACCGGGGAGCTGTTTTTT. This translates into CASSLKVSFTGELFF.

This clonotype was picked up many times. The chain is built from TRBV12-3 or TRBV12-4 and TRBJ1-1; a weak D match, TRBD1 (6 bases). V lost 6 bases and J 4 bases, leaving 9 bases between the germline ends. This CDR3 has 12 amino acids. The CDR3 is CASRKQGTEAFF. CDR3 DNA sequence: TGTGCCAGCAGAAAACAGGGCACTGAAGCTTTCTTT.

This clonotype was recorded at least ten times. V usage is TRBV20-1 and J usage is TRBJ2-5; D gene uncertain. CDR1 and CDR2 (germline): DFQATT, SNEGSKA (reference sequence). The CDR3 extends over 13 amino acids. Trimming stripped 0 bases from V and 5 bases from J, with 10 bases between. The CDR3 nucleotides are TGCAGTGCTAGAGATCCTGGGCCGGAGACCCAGTACTTC. Protein: CSARDPGPETQYF.

This clonotype has at least ten counts. This chain links TRBV20-1 with TRBJ2-2; TRBD1 is a possible D gene (6 bases). Germline loops: CDR1 DFQATT, CDR2 SNEGSKA (reference sequence). The CDR3 loop spans 15 amino acids. V lost 5 bases to trimming and J lost 2 bases, with 15 bases between them. CDR3: CSARPGTLNTGELFF. CDR3 bases: TGCAGTGCTCGCCCCGGGACACTTAACACCGGGGAGCTGTTTTTT.

This clonotype was observed many times. The chain is built from TRBV5-1 and TRBJ2-7, with 12 bases identical to TRBD2. Germline assignment: CDR1 SGHRS and CDR2 YFSETQ. V shed 4 bases, J shed 3 bases, and the junction held 11 bases outside the gene matches. CDR3 length: 17 residues. The CDR3 here is CASSPRTSGAYSYEQYF. The CDR3, as DNA: TGCGCCAGCAGCCCGAGGACTAGCGGGGCCTACAGCTACGAGCAGTACTTC.

This clonotype has a count of ten or more. The CDR3 is CASSTGTGRDEQYF. The CDR3 region has the DNA TGTGCCAGCAGCACAGGGACAGGGAGGGACGAGCAGTACTTC. This chain uses TRBV12-3 or TRBV12-4 with TRBJ2-7, with 9 bases identical to TRBD1. V trimming: 6 bases; J trimming: 5 bases; junction bases outside the gene matches: 8. This CDR3 is built from 14 residues.

This chain uses TRBV18 with TRBJ2-1; 7 bases line up with TRBD1. The germline V gene has CDR1 KGHSH and CDR2 LQKENI. The length of the CDR3 is 15 residues. V shed 3 bases, J shed 10 bases, and the junction held 12 bases outside the gene matches. The CDR3 DNA sequence: TGTGCCAGCTCACCTCCCGCCAGGGGGTCCGGGGAGCAGTTCTTC. Translated: CASSPPARGSGEQFF.

The gene calls are TRBV7-2 and TRBJ2-3, with 9 bases identical to TRBD2. The CDR3 is 17 residues long. Germline V gives CDR1 SGHTA, CDR2 FQGNSA. V trimming: 2 bases; J trimming: 8 bases; junction bases outside the gene matches: 14. CDR3 amino acids: CASSLMGNSGSLGTQYF. The CDR3 coding sequence is TGTGCCAGCAGCTTAATGGGTAATAGCGGGAGTCTGGGTACGCAGTATTTT.

This clonotype has at least ten counts. The rearrangement joins TRBV20-1 to TRBJ2-2; 9 nucleotides align to TRBD2. This CDR3 is 15 amino acids long. Germline CDR1 reads DFQATT; CDR2 reads SNEGSKA (reference sequence). With 4 bases clipped from V and 7 bases from J, the junction kept 10 bases outside the gene matches. The CDR3 DNA sequence: TGCAGTGCTAAGAGTGGCCTAGCGGGGCTCGGGGAGCTGTTTTTT. Its translation: CSAKSGLAGLGELFF.

Many counts were recorded for this clonotype. J is TRBJ1-5 and V is TRBV2, with 8 bases lining up with TRBD1. Losses at the gene ends were 8 bases for V and 4 bases for J; bases not matched to a gene: 4. CDR3 length: 13 amino acids. Germline values: CDR1 SNHLY, CDR2 FYNNEI. Written as DNA, the CDR3 is TGTGCCAGCGGGACAGGTTCGAATCAGCCCCAGCATTTT. It is translated as CASGTGSNQPQHF. Full variable domain (missing parts from reference TRBV2 and TRBJ1-5): EPEVTQTPSHQVTQMGQEVILRCVPISNHLYFYWYRQILGQKVEFLVSFYNNEISEKSEIFDDQFSVERPDGSNFTLKIRSTKLEDSAMYFCASGTGSNQPQHFGDGTRLSIL.

This clonotype was recorded at least ten times. V is TRBV20-1 and J is TRBJ2-1; D is perhaps TRBD1 (6 bases). CDR1 is DFQATT, CDR2 SNEGSKA, per germline (reference sequence). This CDR3 is 15 amino acids long. V shed 1 base and J shed 4 bases, with 14 bases lying between them. CDR3 bases: TGCAGTGCTAGAGGCGGTAGCGACAGGTACAATGAGCAGTTCTTC. Its translation: CSARGGSDRYNEQFF.

As regards this clonotype: The junction does not match germline at one end; this may be a read error. J is TRBJ2-7 and V is TRBV20-1; 11 nucleotides line up with TRBD1. The CDR3 runs 12 residues. The germline V gene encodes CDR1 DFQATT and CDR2 SNEGSKA (reference sequence). The CDR3 bases are TGCTGTGCCGGGACAGGGGGATACGAGCAGTACTTC. Translating it yields CCAGTGGYEQYF.

Notes on this clonotype: This could be a read error, since a much larger clone is one nucleotide away. The genes are TRBV2 and TRBJ1-1, with D perhaps matching TRBD1 (5 bases). V gave up 4 bases and J gave up 4 bases, with 10 bases separating them. The length of the CDR3 is 13 residues. Germline lookup yields CDR1 SNHLY and CDR2 FYNNEI. The CDR3 DNA follows: TGTGCCAGCAGTGGATTTAGGGGCACTGAAGCTTTCTTT. Translation gives CASSGFRGTEAFF.

The chain carries TRBV11-2 and TRBJ2-1; D not certain. This CDR3 has 11 residues. CDR1 and CDR2 (germline): SGHAT, FQNNGV. V was pared by 2 bases and J by 8 bases, with 4 bases between. The CDR3, as DNA: TGTGCCAGCAGCTTAACCCATGAGCAGTTCTTC. It yields the protein CASSLTHEQFF.

This clonotype was observed at least ten times. J is TRBJ2-1 and V is TRBV12-3 or TRBV12-4, with D perhaps TRBD1 or TRBD2 (5 bases each). V was trimmed by 3 bases and J by 0 bases, leaving 9 bases between them. This CDR3 is 15 amino acids long. CDR3 in DNA: TGTGCCAGCAGTTTTGCAGGGAGCTCCTACAATGAGCAGTTCTTC. This encodes CASSFAGSSYNEQFF.

This clonotype was observed many times. The chain combines TRBV5-1 with TRBJ2-1, with 8 bases fitting TRBD1. CDR1 SGHRS and CDR2 YFSETQ come from the germline V gene. The trim removed 1 base at V and 3 bases at J, leaving 0 bases unmatched. This CDR3 has 14 amino acids. In DNA, the CDR3 is TGCGCCAGCAGCTTGACAGGGGGCTACAATGAGCAGTTCTTC. Amino acid sequence: CASSLTGGYNEQFF.

This clonotype was counted ten times or more. The J gene is TRBJ1-4, the V gene TRBV28, with 9 bases fitting TRBD1. The germline V gene has CDR1 MDHEN and CDR2 SYDVKM. The CDR3 totals 16 residues. The ends lost 2 bases at V and 8 bases at J; junction bases unmatched: 9. The CDR3 coding sequence is TGTGCCAGCAGTTTACCTACTGGGACAGGGCGAGAAAAACTGTTTTTT. Amino acids: CASSLPTGTGREKLFF. Drawing the rest from reference TRBV28 and TRBJ1-4, the complete variable domain is DVKVTQSSRYLVKRTGEKVFLECVQDMDHENMFWYRQDPGLGLRLIYFSYDVKMKEKGDIPEGYSVSREKKERFSLILESASTNQTSMYLCASSLPTGTGREKLFFGSGTQLSVL.

This clonotype turned up a few times. V usage is TRBV30 and J usage is TRBJ1-1; TRBD1 is a possible D gene (5 bases). Trimming pared 2 bases from V and 0 bases from J, leaving 7 bases between. The CDR3 covers 13 residues. CDR1 is GTSNPN and CDR2 is SVGIG in the germline V gene (reference sequence). This CDR3 is CAWSTGMNTEAFF. The CDR3 bases are TGTGCCTGGAGTACAGGAATGAACACTGAAGCTTTCTTT.

This chain joins TRBV19 and TRBJ2-3; D might be TRBD2 (5 bases). V was pared by 5 bases and J by 0 bases, with 9 bases between. The CDR3 runs to 14 residues. CDR1 is LNHDA, CDR2 SQIVND, per germline (reference sequence). The DNA for the CDR3 is TGTGCCAGTAGTCTCCGGACTAGCACAGATACGCAGTATTTT. Protein product: CASSLRTSTDTQYF.

Written as DNA, the CDR3 is TGTGCCAGCAGCACAGGACTAGCGGGACCCTACAATGAGCAGTTCTTC. Amino acids: CASSTGLAGPYNEQFF. V is TRBV11-2 and J is TRBJ2-1, with 12 bases lining up with TRBD2. CDR1 and CDR2 (germline): SGHAT, FQNNGV. Unmatched junction bases numbered 4, after V lost 5 bases and J lost 2 bases. This CDR3 is 16 amino acids long.

Concerning this clonotype itself: One end of the junction does not line up with germline, which may come from a read error. V is TRBV3-1 and J is TRBJ2-7; 8 bases line up with TRBD1. The CDR3 covers 14 residues. Germline CDR1 is LGHDT and CDR2 is YNNKEL (reference sequence). This CDR3 is CASSLGTGGYAQYF. The CDR3 DNA sequence: TGTGCCAGCAGCCTCGGGACAGGAGGCTACGCGCAGTACTTC.

This clonotype was counted ten times or more. The chain is built from TRBV20-1 and TRBJ2-1, with 8 bases aligning to TRBD2. Trimming at V came to 1 base and at J to 10 bases, leaving 6 bases not matched to a gene. The germline CDR1 and CDR2 sequences are DFQATT and SNEGSKA (reference sequence). The CDR3 consists of 13 residues. CDR3 sequence reads: CSARASGRGEQFF. The CDR3 DNA follows: TGCAGTGCTAGAGCCAGCGGGAGAGGGGAGCAGTTCTTC.

This clonotype has at least ten counts. The CDR3 sequence is CSVLAGWRAKNIQYF. In DNA, the CDR3 is TGCAGTGTGCTAGCGGGGTGGAGGGCCAAAAACATTCAGTACTTC. This chain connects TRBV20-1 to TRBJ2-4, with TRBD2 matching 9 bases. With 7 bases clipped from V and 1 base from J, the junction kept 8 bases outside the gene matches. CDR1 is DFQATT and CDR2 is SNEGSKA in the germline V gene (reference sequence). This CDR3 has 15 residues.

The table lists this clonotype with many counts. This chain uses TRBV5-4 with TRBJ2-7; the match to TRBD2 covers 9 bases. Looked up from germline, CDR1 is SGHNT and CDR2 is YYREEE (reference sequence). The CDR3 has 14 residues. V lost 7 bases and J lost 6; bases outside the gene matches: 11. The CDR3 protein is CASHPQVAGAEQYF. For the CDR3, the DNA is TGTGCCAGCCACCCCCAAGTAGCGGGAGCCGAGCAGTACTTC.

This clonotype was counted ten times or more. This chain connects TRBV7-2 to TRBJ2-5, with D perhaps matching TRBD2 (5 bases). V shed 4 bases and J shed 3 bases, with 15 bases lying between them. The germline V gene has CDR1 SGHTA and CDR2 FQGNSA. CDR3 size: 15 residues. CDR3 region: CASSYAGQVEETQYF. For the CDR3, the DNA is TGTGCCAGCAGCTACGCGGGCCAGGTTGAAGAGACCCAGTACTTC. Full variable domain (outside the CDR3, taken from reference TRBV7-2 and TRBJ2-5): GAGVSQSPSNKVTEKGKDVELRCDPISGHTALYWYRQSLGQGLEFLIYFQGNSAPDKSGLPSDRFSAERTGGSVSTLTIQRTQQEDSAVYLCASSYAGQVEETQYFGPGTRLLVL.

The chain links TRBV12-3 or TRBV12-4 to TRBJ2-6; D remains unclear. Trimming removed 1 base from V and 2 bases from J, with 9 bases in between. The CDR3 is made up of 16 amino acids. The CDR3 nucleotides are TGTGCCAGCAGTTTAGATGTGCAGGCTGGGGCCAACGTCCTGACTTTC. Translation: CASSLDVQAGANVLTF.

This clonotype has more than one count but fewer than ten. The chain uses TRBV10-3 and TRBJ2-5, with no clear D. This CDR3 is built from 12 residues. Trimming left V 6 bases short and J 5 bases short, with 10 bases between. Germline V gene lookup returns CDR1 ENHRY and CDR2 SYGVKD. The CDR3, as DNA: TGTGCCATCAGCCCGGCGGAGGAGACCCAGTACTTC. Translation: CAISPAEETQYF.

There are many counts of this clonotype. The V call is TRBV12-3 or TRBV12-4, the J call TRBJ2-3, with TRBD2 matching 7 bases. This CDR3 is built from 14 residues. The V and J ends lost 6 bases and 2 bases, in that order; junction bases with no gene match: 5. The CDR3 region is CASSRTRITDTQYF. The CDR3 DNA sequence: TGTGCCAGCAGCCGGACTAGGATCACAGATACGCAGTATTTT.

Details on this clonotype: A much larger clone lies one base from this, so it may be a read error. The rearrangement links TRBV12-3 or TRBV12-4 to TRBJ2-1, with TRBD2 identical over 8 bases. This CDR3 is built from 16 residues. V dropped 3 bases and J dropped 6; count of bases not matched to a gene: 10. The CDR3 sequence: CASSLVTAGGINEQFF. Here the CDR3 DNA reads TGTGCCAGCAGTTTGGTAACGGCGGGAGGAATCAATGAGCAGTTCTTC.